Listed below are T cell receptor beta chains from one sample, sequenced in a study of CD8+ T cells in alopecia areata. Data came from immunoSEQ multiplex PCR; TCRdb stores just in-frame clones and leaves some out. The data hold some 190,000 clones, with roughly 66% observed a single time. The sample consisted of CD4+ T cells sorted from blood, taken at week 24, from a patient treated with tofacitinib. These receptors were obtained from a human donor with alopecia areata. Both conserved end residues are part of each CDR3. Each record gives: CDR3 length, J gene, V gene, D gene, clone size, CDR3 DNA, CDR3 protein. A D gene is named only where the DNA matches it firmly. A clone size is listed for some rows: how often the clone was seen (once, few, many), or a class if it is expanded.

15 | TRBJ1-4 | TRBV12-5 | TRBD1 | few | TGTGCTAGTGGTTTGCGAGGCAGGGGGAATGAAAAACTGTTTTTT | CASGLRGRGNEKLFF
16 | TRBJ2-5 | TRBV6-5 | . | . | TGTGCCAGCAGTTACTCCCACTCACAGGGAGGAGAGACCCAGTACTTC | CASSYSHSQGGETQYF
13 | TRBJ1-2 | TRBV11-2 | . | . | TGTGCCAGCAGCTTAGGGGGGACGTATGGCTACACCTTC | CASSLGGTYGYTF
15 | TRBJ1-2 | TRBV7-9 | . | . | TGTGCCAGCAGCTTGCTTAGTACAGGCGACTATGGCTACACCTTC | CASSLLSTGDYGYTF
16 | TRBJ2-3 | TRBV19 | . | few | TGTGCCAGTAGTATGGGGGGGGGCCATAATACAGATACGCAGTATTTT | CASSMGGGHNTDTQYF
15 | TRBJ1-5 | TRBV27 | . | . | TGTGCCAGCAGTACGGGAGGGACCCGCAATCAGCCCCAGCATTTT | CASSTGGTRNQPQHF
13 | TRBJ2-7 | TRBV6-1 | . | . | TGTGCCAGCTCGAGGCAGGGGACCTACGAGCAGTACTTC | CASSRQGTYEQYF
18 | TRBJ1-5 | TRBV19 | . | few | TGTGCCAGTAAGGGTATTCTACAGGGAATTCGTGGCAATCAGCCCCAGCATTTT | CASKGILQGIRGNQPQHF
13 | TRBJ2-7 | TRBV2 | TRBD2 | . | TGTGCCAGCAGTGGGGACTACGCCTACGAGCAGTACTTC | CASSGDYAYEQYF
15 | TRBJ2-5 | TRBV10-1 | . | . | TGCGCCAGCAGTGAGTACGGTCTGCACCAAGAGACCCAGTACTTC | CASSEYGLHQETQYF
16 | TRBJ2-6 | TRBV4-3 | . | few | TGCGCCAGCAGCCAAATAGGGGGCTCTGGGGCCAACGTCCTGACTTTC | CASSQIGGSGANVLTF
15 | TRBJ2-7 | TRBV30 | . | few | TGTGCCTGGAGTGTAGTGGGGGCAAGCTCCTACGAGCAGTACTTC | CAWSVVGASSYEQYF
14 | TRBJ2-1 | TRBV30 | TRBD2 | . | TGTGCCTGGAGAACACTAGCGAGCTACAATGAGCAGTTCTTC | CAWRTLASYNEQFF
13 | TRBJ1-1 | TRBV30 | . | . | TGTGCCTGGAGTAATCAAGGGGACACTGAAGCTTTCTTT | CAWSNQGDTEAFF
13 | TRBJ2-5 | TRBV7-9 | . | . | TGTGCCAGCAGCTTAGGCCCTGGGGAGACCCAGTACTTC | CASSLGPGETQYF
10 | TRBJ1-2 | TRBV29-1 | TRBD1 | . | TGCAGCGTTGAGGCCGGGACAGAGACCTTC | CSVEAGTETF
13 | TRBJ1-2 | TRBV29-1 | . | . | TGCAGCGTTCAACAGGGCGTTGATTATGGCTACACCTTC | CSVQQGVDYGYTF
11 | TRBJ2-5 | TRBV11-2 | . | few | TGTGCCAGCAGCTTTTCGGAGACCCAGTACTTC | CASSFSETQYF
15 | TRBJ2-3 | TRBV14 | TRBD2 | . | TGTGCCAGCGGGGCGGGGGGGCCTGGCACAGATACGCAGTATTTT | CASGAGGPGTDTQYF
15 | TRBJ1-4 | TRBV29-1 | TRBD1 | few | TGCAGCGTTTCCGGGACAGGAACAACTAATGAAAAACTGTTTTTT | CSVSGTGTTNEKLFF
14 | TRBJ1-1 | TRBV29-1 | . | few | TGCAGCGTTGTAGGAAAGGAGGGGCTCACTGAAGCTTTCTTT | CSVVGKEGLTEAFF
12 | TRBJ1-5 | TRBV11-2 | . | . | TGTGCCAGCAGCTTAGCCGGGCAGCCCCAGCATTTT | CASSLAGQPQHF
13 | TRBJ2-7 | TRBV15 | TRBD1 | . | TGTGCCACCAGCCCACAGGGGGTATACGAGCAGTACTTC | CATSPQGVYEQYF
13 | TRBJ1-5 | TRBV7-7 | . | few | TGTGCCAGCAGCCGAGGGCGAGGTCAGCCCCAGCATTTT | CASSRGRGQPQHF
16 | TRBJ2-3 | TRBV9 | TRBD2 | . | TGTGCCAGCAGCGCTACGGGACTAGCGATGGGTGGAGCGCAGTATTTT | CASSATGLAMGGAQYF
13 | TRBJ1-2 | TRBV30 | . | . | TGTGCCTGGAGTGTGGGACCATCCTATGGCTACACCTTC | CAWSVGPSYGYTF
14 | TRBJ1-5 | TRBV19 | . | few | TGTGCCAGTAGTATAGTTCCAGGGGATCAGCCCCAGCATTTT | CASSIVPGDQPQHF
15 | TRBJ2-7 | TRBV30 | TRBD2 | . | TGTGCCTGGAGTGGGCAGCGGGGGGGCCTCTACGAGCAGTACTTC | CAWSGQRGGLYEQYF
15 | TRBJ1-6 | TRBV5-6 | . | . | TGTGCCAGCAGCTTTTCGGGCCTTCGAAATTCACCCCTCCACTTT | CASSFSGLRNSPLHF
14 | TRBJ2-7 | TRBV15 | . | . | TGTGCCACCAGCGCGCGGGACCCCTCCTACGAGCAGTACTTC | CATSARDPSYEQYF
17 | TRBJ1-4 | TRBV27 | TRBD1 | . | TGTGCCAGCAGTTTAAGGGGACAGGGTCCATCCCTGGAAAAACTGTTTTTT | CASSLRGQGPSLEKLFF
15 | TRBJ2-7 | TRBV2 | . | . | TGTGCCAGCAGGGGAGGGACAGGCTCTTACCACGAGCAGTACTTC | CASRGGTGSYHEQYF
15 | TRBJ2-7 | TRBV27 | TRBD1 | . | TGTGCCAGTAAAACCGATCGACAGGGAAGCTACGAGCAGTACTTC | CASKTDRQGSYEQYF
14 | TRBJ2-7 | TRBV7-9 | TRBD1 | once | TGTGCCAGCAGCTTAGGACAGGGGGCCTCCGAGCAGTACTTC | CASSLGQGASEQYF
13 | TRBJ1-2 | TRBV14 | . | few | TGTGCCAGCAGCCAAGAACGGGTTACCCACTACACCTTC | CASSQERVTHYTF
14 | TRBJ1-1 | TRBV9 | . | . | TGTGCCAGCAGCGGACGAAGGGGGAACACTGAAGCTTTCTTT | CASSGRRGNTEAFF
12 | TRBJ1-2 | TRBV30 | . | . | TGTGCCTGGAGCCTCAGTAACTATGGCTACACCTTC | CAWSLSNYGYTF
13 | TRBJ1-5 | TRBV15 | . | few | TGTGCCACCACTGTGGGTAGCAATCAGCCCCAGCATTTT | CATTVGSNQPQHF
15 | TRBJ2-2 | TRBV6-1 | TRBD2 | few | TGTGCCAGCAGTGATATCGGACGGGGGGCCGGGGAGCTGTTTTTT | CASSDIGRGAGELFF
16 | TRBJ1-1 | TRBV11-1 | . | . | TGTGCCAGCAGCTTAACTGGCGGGCGCACAAGTCCTGAAGCTTTCTTT | CASSLTGGRTSPEAFF
13 | TRBJ1-6 | TRBV30 | . | . | TGTGCCTGCACCAATTCAGTTAATTCACCCCTCCACTTT | CACTNSVNSPLHF
10 | TRBJ1-1 | TRBV20-1 | . | . | TGCAGTGCTGTGGCGACGGAAGCTTTCTTT | CSAVATEAFF
14 | TRBJ2-1 | TRBV29-1 | TRBD1 | . | TGCAGCGTAGCAAGGGACAGGAGACGAAATGAGCAGTTCTTC | CSVARDRRRNEQFF
12 | TRBJ1-1 | TRBV29-1 | . | . | TGCAGCGTTGTAGGGGGGGTAACTGAAGCTTTCTTT | CSVVGGVTEAFF
15 | TRBJ2-2 | TRBV5-1 | TRBD1 | . | TGCGCCAGCAGCCCTCGACAGGGCGGCACCGGGGAGCTGTTTTTT | CASSPRQGGTGELFF
12 | TRBJ2-7 | TRBV27 | . | . | TGTGCCAGCAGTTTAGATGGGAACGAGCAGTACTTC | CASSLDGNEQYF
15 | TRBJ1-1 | TRBV5-8 | . | . | TGTGCCAGCAGCTTGGATAGTCAGGCGAACACTGAAGCTTTCTTT | CASSLDSQANTEAFF
16 | TRBJ1-1 | TRBV6-6 | . | . | TGTGCCAGCATCCCCGTAGAAAGGGGACAGAACACTGAAGCTTTCTTT | CASIPVERGQNTEAFF
14 | TRBJ1-2 | TRBV19 | . | . | TGTGCCAGTAGTATGGAGGGACGCATTAACGGCTACACCTTC | CASSMEGRINGYTF
14 | TRBJ2-2 | TRBV19 | . | few | TGTGCCAGTTCCCGACTAGTCTCAACCGGGGAGCTGTTTTTT | CASSRLVSTGELFF
15 | TRBJ1-5 | TRBV6-5 | TRBD1 | . | TGTGCCAGCAGACTGACAGGGAAAAGCAATCAGCCCCAGCATTTT | CASRLTGKSNQPQHF
14 | TRBJ1-5 | TRBV2 | TRBD1 | . | TGTGCCAGCAGTGACGGACAGGGCCCTCAGCCCCAGCATTTT | CASSDGQGPQPQHF
13 | TRBJ2-2 | TRBV7-3 | . | few | TGTGCCAGCAGACAACGGGTGGACGGGGAGCTGTTTTTT | CASRQRVDGELFF
16 | TRBJ2-1 | TRBV2 | . | . | TGTGCCAGCAACCCTTTCGCGGGGAGCTCCTACAATGAGCAGTTCTTC | CASNPFAGSSYNEQFF
15 | TRBJ2-2 | TRBV29-1 | TRBD2 | . | TGCAGCGTCGGACTAGCGGGGGGGCCCACCGGGGAGCTGTTTTTT | CSVGLAGGPTGELFF
13 | TRBJ1-4 | TRBV29-1 | TRBD1 | . | TGCAGCGTGGGACAGGGGTCGGGAGAAAAACTGTTTTTT | CSVGQGSGEKLFF
14 | TRBJ1-3 | TRBV11-2 | . | . | TGTGCCAGCAGCCTAGGAAGCTCTGGAAACACCATATATTTT | CASSLGSSGNTIYF